The sequence of this T cell receptor (beta chain) was determined in a study of cytomegalovirus exposure and HLA in healthy donors. Regarding the study as a whole: HLA alleles showed associations with 15,000 to 20,000 TCR beta sequences in a later analysis, at a 0.05 false discovery rate. Previous analysis showed most TCR beta V segments were productive about 90% or about 30% of the time. The listing of roughly 160 TCR beta chains classed them as cytomegalovirus-associated. TCR beta V- and J-gene trimming was later associated with a missense DCLRE1C variant.

This CDR3 region has 16 residues. V was pared by 3 bases and J by 2 bases, with 1 base of the junction left unmatched. Looked up from germline, CDR1 is SGHTA and CDR2 is FQGNSA. The study ran its PCR with 60 Vbeta and 13 Jbeta primers. This table comes from immunoSEQ multiplex PCR, and its TCRdb copy is limited to in-frame clones, with some not included. The data contain hundreds of thousands of clones, 70% to 80% of them singletons. Details on this clone: Its target is not known.

The TCR comes from a girl aged 2-15 years in good health and CMV-seronegative. The chain is built from TRBV7-2 and TRBJ2-6; TRBD1 aligns across 10 bases. Sequencing input: PBMCs. The CDR3 reads CASSFDRGPGANVLTF. The CDR3 coding sequence is TGTGCCAGCAGCTTTGACAGGGGGCCTGGGGCCAACGTCCTGACTTTC. The full variable domain, its missing parts supplied by reference TRBV7-2 and TRBJ2-6, is GAGVSQSPSNKVTEKGKDVELRCDPISGHTALYWYRQSLGQGLEFLIYFQGNSAPDKSGLPSDRFSAERTGGSVSTLTIQRTQQEDSAVYLCASSFDRGPGANVLTFGAGSRLTVL.